The next 25 T cell receptor beta chains were all read from a single sample in a study of blood T cell repertoires in COVID-19. Only in-frame clones appear in the TCRdb table, and some are missing; sequencing was by immunoSEQ multiplex PCR. The sample has roughly 70,000 clones; over 75% are singletons. The specimen sequenced was peripheral blood. These receptors all stem from a man in his 70s with acute or convalescent COVID-19.

The rearrangement links TRBV29-1 to TRBJ1-5; the D is unclear. The germline gives CDR1 SQVTM, CDR2 ANQGSEA. The CDR3 sequence is 13 residues long. With 6 bases removed from V and 0 bases from J, the gap between germline ends came to 9 bases. In DNA form, the CDR3 reads TGCAGCGTGCGGGCAGATAGCAATCAGCCCCAGCATTTT. Translation gives CSVRADSNQPQHF.

The chain employs TRBV6-2 or TRBV6-3 and TRBJ2-1; TRBD2 matches 9 bases. Germline CDR1 MNHEY, CDR2 SVGEGT. The CDR3 is 16 amino acids. The V and J ends lost 2 bases and 3 bases, in that order; junction bases with no gene match: 5. The CDR3 sequence: CASSYLSSGDYNEQFF. The CDR3 coding sequence is TGTGCCAGCAGTTACCTGTCTAGCGGGGACTACAATGAGCAGTTCTTC.

This clone was observed a few times. This chain uses TRBV19 with TRBJ1-4, with 12 bases lining up with TRBD1. Trimming at V came to 9 bases and at J to 4 bases, leaving 6 bases not matched to a gene. The CDR3 length is 15 residues. Germline loops: CDR1 LNHDA, CDR2 SQIVND (reference sequence). The CDR3 here is CASRDRGQGNEKLFF. The DNA for the CDR3 is TGTGCCAGCAGGGACAGGGGGCAGGGTAATGAAAAACTGTTTTTT.

The V gene is TRBV18, the J gene TRBJ2-1, with no clear D. There are 15 residues in the CDR3. V was pared by 3 bases and J by 0 bases, with 9 bases between. Per the germline V gene, CDR1 is KGHSH and CDR2 is LQKENI. The CDR3 sequence: CASSPPVGSYNEQFF. In DNA, the CDR3 is TGTGCCAGCTCACCTCCGGTCGGCTCCTACAATGAGCAGTTCTTC.

The gene calls are TRBV2 and TRBJ1-1; perhaps TRBD1 as D (6 bases). This CDR3 region has 16 residues. Looked up from germline, CDR1 is SNHLY and CDR2 is FYNNEI. V was clipped by 2 bases and J by 2 bases, with 15 bases between them. CDR3 residues: CASSELGQSRNTEAFF. CDR3 nucleotides: TGTGCCAGCAGTGAACTAGGACAGTCAAGAAACACTGAAGCTTTCTTT.

The genes are TRBV4-1 and TRBJ2-1; 9 bases match TRBD2. Germline assignment: CDR1 MGHRA and CDR2 YSYEKL. V gave up 1 base and J gave up 2 bases; unmatched junction bases: 3. The CDR3 runs to 16 residues. The CDR3 DNA sequence: TGCGCCAGCAGCCAAGTCGCGGGGGGGCCCTACAATGAGCAGTTCTTC. Translation gives CASSQVAGGPYNEQFF.

The chain is built from TRBV6-5 and TRBJ2-7; 9 nucleotides agree with TRBD1. Trimming cost V 5 bases and J 3 bases; bases outside gene matches: 5. Germline lookup yields CDR1 MNHEY and CDR2 SVGAGI. The CDR3 runs to 14 residues. The CDR3 nucleotides read TGTGCCAGCAGTCGGACAGGGGCCTTCTACGAGCAGTACTTC. Protein: CASSRTGAFYEQYF.

About this clone: At one end, the junction sequence differs from germline, possibly due to a read error. CDR3 protein: CASSPGLAGGLDF. The CDR3 bases are TGTGCCAGCAGTCCTGGACTAGCGGGGGGGCTAGATTTT. The gene calls are TRBV12-3 or TRBV12-4 and TRBJ2-3, with 15 bases fitting TRBD2. This CDR3 contains 13 residues.

The V and J genes are TRBV15 and TRBJ2-6; unclear D gene. The CDR3 is made up of 16 amino acids. In germline, CDR1 is LNHNV, CDR2 YYDKDF (reference sequence). V dropped 8 bases and J dropped 0 bases, with 14 bases sitting between them. The chain's CDR3 is CATQDKFRSGANVLTF. CDR3 in DNA: TGTGCCACCCAGGATAAGTTTCGCTCTGGGGCCAACGTCCTGACTTTC.

Only one count was recorded for this clone. The chain couples TRBV18 to TRBJ2-7; D remains ambiguous. V was cut by 3 bases and J by 2 bases, with 14 bases left in between. This CDR3 spans 15 amino acids. CDR1 and CDR2 (germline): KGHSH, LQKENI. The CDR3 region is CASSPPRVEPYEQYF. CDR3 DNA sequence: TGTGCCAGCTCACCCCCCCGGGTCGAACCCTACGAGCAGTACTTC.

The J gene is TRBJ2-5, the V gene TRBV21-1; TRBD2, the D gene given by the table, was not confirmed from the DNA. TRBV21-1 is a documented pseudogene. This CDR3 is built from 17 residues. The CDR3 spells CASSKQAGGGVQETQYF. In nucleotides, the CDR3 is TGTGCCAGCAGCAAACAGGCCGGCGGGGGGGTACAAGAGACCCAGTACTTC.

In this sample, this clone turned up a few times. The V gene is TRBV7-6, the J gene TRBJ2-2, with 9 bases identical to TRBD1. The CDR3 loop spans 16 amino acids. The ends lost 5 bases at V and 6 bases at J; junction bases unmatched: 10. The germline V gene encodes CDR1 SGHVS and CDR2 FNYEAQ. The CDR3 here is CASSTRQGVNPGELFF. The CDR3 nucleotides read TGTGCCAGCAGCACCCGACAGGGGGTGAATCCCGGGGAGCTGTTTTTT.

This chain uses TRBV2 with TRBJ2-3; D possibly corresponds to TRBD1 (5 bases). With 0 bases removed from V and 1 base from J, the gap between germline ends came to 8 bases. Germline CDR1 reads SNHLY; CDR2 reads FYNNEI. This CDR3 region has 15 residues. CDR3 sequence (DNA): TGTGCCAGCAGTGAAGCAGGGGTCGGCACAGATACGCAGTATTTT. Amino acids: CASSEAGVGTDTQYF.

The chain combines TRBV30 with TRBJ2-3, with 9 bases aligning to TRBD1. The germline CDR1 and CDR2 sequences are GTSNPN and SVGIG (reference sequence). The CDR3 totals 14 residues. J lost 1 base, V lost 3 bases, and 2 bases had no gene match. The CDR3 DNA is TGTGCCTGGAGACGGACAGGGGGCACAGATACGCAGTATTTT. Residues: CAWRRTGGTDTQYF. The full variable domain, in which reference TRBV30 and TRBJ2-3 provide the parts outside the CDR3, is SQTIHQWPATLVQPVGSPLSLECTVEGTSNPNLYWYRQAAGRGLQLLFYSVGIGQISSEVPQNLSASRPQDRQFILSSKKLLLSDSGFYLCAWRRTGGTDTQYFGPGTRLTVL.

The V gene is TRBV7-6, the J gene TRBJ1-3; 10 bases line up with TRBD1. Unmatched junction bases numbered 3, after V lost 5 bases and J lost 2 bases. CDR1 and CDR2 (germline): SGHVS, FNYEAQ. The CDR3 is 15 amino acids. The CDR3 region has the DNA TGTGCCAGCAGCCTGACAGGGGGCACTGGAAACACCATATATTTT. This gives the protein CASSLTGGTGNTIYF. The full variable domain, with the rest looked up from reference TRBV7-6 and TRBJ1-3, is GAGVSQSPRYKVTKRGQDVALRCDPISGHVSLYWYRQALGQGPEFLTYFNYEAQQDKSGLPNDRFSAERPEGSISTLTIQRTEQRDSAMYRCASSLTGGTGNTIYFGEGSWLTVV.

J is TRBJ1-5 and V is TRBV21-1; the D call in the table, TRBD1, was not verified against the DNA. TRBV21-1 is termed a pseudogene. The CDR3 is 17 amino acids. The CDR3 loop is CASSIKRGQGYNQPQHF. CDR3 nucleotides: TGTGCCAGCAGCATAAAGAGGGGACAGGGGTACAATCAGCCCCAGCATTTT.

V usage is TRBV9 and J usage is TRBJ2-4; D might be TRBD2 (6 bases). CDR1 SGDLS and CDR2 YYNGEE come from the germline V gene. The ends were cut back, 3 bases at V and 6 bases at J, with 22 bases in the middle. The length of the CDR3 is 17 residues. The CDR3 loop reads CASSEGGGKGMGNIQYF. The DNA for the CDR3 is TGTGCCAGCAGCGAGGGAGGTGGTAAAGGGATGGGAAACATTCAGTACTTC. Full variable domain (missing parts from reference TRBV9 and TRBJ2-4): DSGVTQTPKHLITATGQRVTLRCSPRSGDLSVYWYQQSLDQGLQFLIQYYNGEERAKGNILERFSAQQFPDLHSELNLSSLELGDSALYFCASSEGGGKGMGNIQYFGAGTRLSVL.

The chain recombines TRBV2 with TRBJ1-1; D unclear. Germline V gene lookup returns CDR1 SNHLY and CDR2 FYNNEI. With 5 bases removed from V and 1 base from J, the gap between germline ends came to 14 bases. This CDR3 contains 15 residues. CDR3 coding DNA: TGTGCCAGCAGTAGCCCAGGTGGGCCGAACACTGAAGCTTTCTTT. Translating it yields CASSSPGGPNTEAFF.

This clone is a singleton in its sample. The CDR3 region is CAWSEGPEQFF. For the CDR3, the DNA is TGTGCCTGGAGTGAGGGGCCCGAGCAGTTCTTC. The chain combines TRBV30 with TRBJ2-1, with D maybe TRBD1 (5 bases). This CDR3 has 11 residues. With 1 base removed from V and 10 bases from J, the gap between germline ends came to 8 bases. Germline V gene data show CDR1 as GTSNPN and CDR2 as SVGIG (reference sequence).

This clone came up once. The rearrangement uses TRBV7-9 and TRBJ2-6, with D maybe TRBD1 (6 bases). The V gene's germline CDR1 is SEHNR and CDR2 FQNEAQ (reference sequence). V shed 8 bases and J shed 2 bases, with 10 bases lying between them. CDR3 length equals 14 residues. The CDR3 loop is CASPEGAGANVLTF. CDR3 DNA: TGTGCCAGCCCAGAGGGGGCTGGGGCCAACGTCCTGACTTTC.

The CDR3 sequence is CASSPGTNSYEQYF. The CDR3, as DNA: TGTGCCAGCTCACCCGGGACAAATTCCTACGAGCAGTACTTC. This chain uses TRBV18 with TRBJ2-7, with D possibly matching TRBD1 (6 bases). CDR3 length: 14 residues. Germline V gene sequence: CDR1 KGHSH, CDR2 LQKENI. V was trimmed by 3 bases and J by 1 base, leaving 10 bases between them.

This clone came up once. The V gene is TRBV2, the J gene TRBJ1-3; unclear D gene. The germline CDR1 and CDR2 sequences are SNHLY and FYNNEI. V gave up 1 base and J gave up 0 bases, with 7 bases separating them. The CDR3 consists of 15 residues. The CDR3 loop is CASSEGRGSGNTIYF. The CDR3 region has the DNA TGTGCCAGCAGTGAAGGTCGCGGCTCTGGAAACACCATATATTTT.

This clone has at least ten counts. This rearrangement joins TRBV18 to TRBJ1-1; 7 bases map to TRBD1. Looked up from germline, CDR1 is KGHSH and CDR2 is LQKENI. The CDR3 runs to 14 residues. The V gene end was trimmed by 3 bases and the J gene end by 8 bases; junction bases not matched to a gene: 9. CDR3 in DNA: TGTGCCAGCTCACCTCCGACAGGGACCGTAGAAGCTTTCTTT. Translation gives CASSPPTGTVEAFF.

The chain recombines TRBV5-1 with TRBJ1-1; D gene unclear. Per the germline V gene, CDR1 is SGHRS and CDR2 is YFSETQ. The CDR3 runs to 15 residues. V lost 2 bases, J lost 5 bases, and 16 bases lay in between. The DNA of the CDR3 is TGCGCCAGCAGCTTTGGGTGGGGAGGTAAGACTGAAGCTTTCTTT. It codes for CASSFGWGGKTEAFF.

The genes are TRBV27 and TRBJ2-5, with 7 nucleotides matching TRBD1. Germline V gene data show CDR1 as MNHEY and CDR2 as SMNVEV (reference sequence). Trimming took 4 bases from V and 4 from J; bases not matched to a gene: 3. The CDR3 is 13 amino acids. CDR3 in DNA: TGTGCCAGCAGTTACAGGGGAAGAGAGACCCAGTACTTC. Translated, it gives CASSYRGRETQYF.